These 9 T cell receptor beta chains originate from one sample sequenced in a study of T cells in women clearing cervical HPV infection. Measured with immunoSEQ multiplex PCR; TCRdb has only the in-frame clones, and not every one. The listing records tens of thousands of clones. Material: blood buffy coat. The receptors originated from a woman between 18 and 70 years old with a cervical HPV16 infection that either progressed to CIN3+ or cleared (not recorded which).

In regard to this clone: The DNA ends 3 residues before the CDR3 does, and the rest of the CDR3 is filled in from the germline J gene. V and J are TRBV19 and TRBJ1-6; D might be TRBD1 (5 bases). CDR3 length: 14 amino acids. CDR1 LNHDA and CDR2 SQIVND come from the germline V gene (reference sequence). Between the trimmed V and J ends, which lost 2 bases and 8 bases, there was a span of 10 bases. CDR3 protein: CASSIQGTDSPLHF. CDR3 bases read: TGTGCCAGTAGTATACAGGGAACAGATTCACCC.

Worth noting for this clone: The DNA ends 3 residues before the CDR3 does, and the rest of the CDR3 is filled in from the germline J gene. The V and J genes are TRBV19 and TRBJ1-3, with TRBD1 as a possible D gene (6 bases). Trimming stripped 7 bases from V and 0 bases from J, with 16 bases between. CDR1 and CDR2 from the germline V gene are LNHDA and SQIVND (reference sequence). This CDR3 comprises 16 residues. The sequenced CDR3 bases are TGTGCCAGTATTGCTGGGACACAAAGCTCTGGAAACACC. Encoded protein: CASIAGTQSSGNT. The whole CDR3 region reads CASIAGTQSSGNTIYF.

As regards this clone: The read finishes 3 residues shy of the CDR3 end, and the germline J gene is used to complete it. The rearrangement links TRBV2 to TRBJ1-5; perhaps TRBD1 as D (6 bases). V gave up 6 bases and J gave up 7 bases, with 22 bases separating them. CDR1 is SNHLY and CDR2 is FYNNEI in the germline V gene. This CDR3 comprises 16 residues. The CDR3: CASRENPGTQGQPQHF. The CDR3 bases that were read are TGTGCCAGCAGGGAGAACCCCGGGACCCAGGGGCAGCCC.

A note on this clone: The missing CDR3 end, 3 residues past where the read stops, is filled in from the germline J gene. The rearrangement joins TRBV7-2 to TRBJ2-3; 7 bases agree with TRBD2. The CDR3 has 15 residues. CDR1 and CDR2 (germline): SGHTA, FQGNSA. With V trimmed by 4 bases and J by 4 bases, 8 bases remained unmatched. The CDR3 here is CASSSRDAGADTQYF. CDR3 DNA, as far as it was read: TGTGCCAGCAGCTCCCGGGACGCGGGGGCAGATACG.

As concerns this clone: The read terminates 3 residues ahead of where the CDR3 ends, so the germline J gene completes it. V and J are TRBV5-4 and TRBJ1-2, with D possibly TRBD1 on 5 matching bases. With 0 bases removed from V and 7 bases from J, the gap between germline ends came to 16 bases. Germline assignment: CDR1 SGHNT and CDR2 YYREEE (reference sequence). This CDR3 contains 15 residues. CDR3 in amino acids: CASSLDPRAGGGYTF. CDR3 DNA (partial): TGTGCCAGCAGCTTGGATCCCAGGGCGGGGGGTGGC.

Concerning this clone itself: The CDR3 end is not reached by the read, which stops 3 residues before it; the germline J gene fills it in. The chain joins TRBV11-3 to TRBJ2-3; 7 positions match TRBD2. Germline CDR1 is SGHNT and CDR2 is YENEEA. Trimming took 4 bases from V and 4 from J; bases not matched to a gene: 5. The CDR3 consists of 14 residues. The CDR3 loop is CASSSLGGADTQYF. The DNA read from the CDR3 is TGTGCCAGCAGCTCTCTGGGGGGGGCAGATACG.

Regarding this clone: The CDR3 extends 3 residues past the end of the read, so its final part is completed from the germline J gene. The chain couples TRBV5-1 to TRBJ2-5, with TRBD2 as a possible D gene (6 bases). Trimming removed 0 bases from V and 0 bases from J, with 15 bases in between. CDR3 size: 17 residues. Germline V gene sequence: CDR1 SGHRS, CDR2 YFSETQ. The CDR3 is CASSLDTGDWYQETQYF. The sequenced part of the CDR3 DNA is TGCGCCAGCAGCTTGGACACCGGGGACTGGTACCAAGAGACC.

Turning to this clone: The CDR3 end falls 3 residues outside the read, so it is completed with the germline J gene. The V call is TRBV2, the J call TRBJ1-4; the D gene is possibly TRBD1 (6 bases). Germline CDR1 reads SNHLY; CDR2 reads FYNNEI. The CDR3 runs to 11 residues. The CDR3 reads CASSESGELFF. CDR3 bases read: TGTGCCAGCAGTGAATCAGGGGAA.

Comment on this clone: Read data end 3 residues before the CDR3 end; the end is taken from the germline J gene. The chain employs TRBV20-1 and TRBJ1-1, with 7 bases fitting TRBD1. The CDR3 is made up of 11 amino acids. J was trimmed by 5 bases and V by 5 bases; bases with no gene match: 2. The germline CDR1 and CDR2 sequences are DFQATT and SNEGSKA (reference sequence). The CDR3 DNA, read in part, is TGCAGTGCTCCCAGGGGGACTGAA. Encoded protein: CSAPRGTE. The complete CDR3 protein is CSAPRGTEAFF.